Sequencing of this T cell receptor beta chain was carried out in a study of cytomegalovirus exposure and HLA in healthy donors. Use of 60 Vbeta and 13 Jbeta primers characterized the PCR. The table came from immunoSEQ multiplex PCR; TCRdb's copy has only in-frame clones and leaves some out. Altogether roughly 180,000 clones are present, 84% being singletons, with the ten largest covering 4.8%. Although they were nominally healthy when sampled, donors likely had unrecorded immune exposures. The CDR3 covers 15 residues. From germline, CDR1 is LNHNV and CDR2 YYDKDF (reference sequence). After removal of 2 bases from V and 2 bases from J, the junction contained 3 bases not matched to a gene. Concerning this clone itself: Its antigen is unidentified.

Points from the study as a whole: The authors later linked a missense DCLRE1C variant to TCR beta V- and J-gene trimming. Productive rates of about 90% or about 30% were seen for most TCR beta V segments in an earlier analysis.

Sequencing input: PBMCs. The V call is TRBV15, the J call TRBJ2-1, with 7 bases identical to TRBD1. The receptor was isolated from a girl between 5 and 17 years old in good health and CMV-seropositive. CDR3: CATSRNRGTYNEQFF. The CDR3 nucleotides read TGTGCCACCAGCAGAAACAGGGGTACCTACAATGAGCAGTTCTTC.